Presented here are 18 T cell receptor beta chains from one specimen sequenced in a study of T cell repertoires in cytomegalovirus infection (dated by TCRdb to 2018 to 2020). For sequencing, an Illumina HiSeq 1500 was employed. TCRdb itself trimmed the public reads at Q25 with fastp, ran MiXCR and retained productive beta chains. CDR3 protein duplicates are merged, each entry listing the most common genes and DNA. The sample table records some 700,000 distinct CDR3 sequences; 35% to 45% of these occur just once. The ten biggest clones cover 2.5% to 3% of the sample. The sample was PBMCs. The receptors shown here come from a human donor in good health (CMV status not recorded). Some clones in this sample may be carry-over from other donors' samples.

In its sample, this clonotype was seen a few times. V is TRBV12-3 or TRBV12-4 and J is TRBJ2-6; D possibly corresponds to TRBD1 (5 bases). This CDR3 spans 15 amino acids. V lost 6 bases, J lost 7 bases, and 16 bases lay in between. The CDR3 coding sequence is TGTGCCAGCAGCCCTTCTCCCAGGGTAGCCAACGTCCTGACTTTC. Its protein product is CASSPSPRVANVLTF.

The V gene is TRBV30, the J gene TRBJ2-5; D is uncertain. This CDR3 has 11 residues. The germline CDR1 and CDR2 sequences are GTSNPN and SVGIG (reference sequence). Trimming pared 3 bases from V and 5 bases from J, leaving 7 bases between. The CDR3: CAWRTGETQYF. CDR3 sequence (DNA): TGTGCCTGGAGGACTGGGGAGACCCAGTACTTC.

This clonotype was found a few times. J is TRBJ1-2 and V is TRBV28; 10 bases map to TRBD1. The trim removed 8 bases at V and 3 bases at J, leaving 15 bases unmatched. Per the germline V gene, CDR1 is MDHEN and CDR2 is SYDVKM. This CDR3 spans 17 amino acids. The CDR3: CASPHRDRGPYYYGYTF. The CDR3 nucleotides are TGTGCCAGCCCGCACCGGGACAGGGGCCCCTATTACTATGGCTACACCTTC.

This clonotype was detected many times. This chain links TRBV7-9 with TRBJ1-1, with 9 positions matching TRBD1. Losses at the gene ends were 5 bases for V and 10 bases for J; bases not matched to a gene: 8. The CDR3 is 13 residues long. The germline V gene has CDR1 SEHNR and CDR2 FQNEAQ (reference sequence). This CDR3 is CASSPLGQGIAFF. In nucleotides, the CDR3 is TGTGCCAGCAGCCCTTTGGGACAGGGAATAGCTTTCTTT. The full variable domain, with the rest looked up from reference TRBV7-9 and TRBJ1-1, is DTGVSQNPRHKITKRGQNVTFRCDPISEHNRLYWYRQTLGQGPEFLTYFQNEAQLEKSRLLSDRFSAERPKGSFSTLEIQRTEQGDSAMYLCASSPLGQGIAFFGQGTRLTVV.

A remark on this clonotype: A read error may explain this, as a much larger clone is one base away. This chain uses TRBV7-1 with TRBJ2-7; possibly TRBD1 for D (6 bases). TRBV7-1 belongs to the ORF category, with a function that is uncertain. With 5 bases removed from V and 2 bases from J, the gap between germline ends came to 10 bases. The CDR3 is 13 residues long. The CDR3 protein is CASSNRDPYEQYF. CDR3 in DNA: TGTGCCAGCAGCAACAGGGACCCCTACGAGCAGTACTTC.

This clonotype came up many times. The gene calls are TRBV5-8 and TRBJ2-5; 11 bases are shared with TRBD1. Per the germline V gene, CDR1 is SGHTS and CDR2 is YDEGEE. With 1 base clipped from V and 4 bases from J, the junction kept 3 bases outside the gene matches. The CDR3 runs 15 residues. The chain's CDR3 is CASSLPGQGGETQYF. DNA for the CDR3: TGTGCCAGCAGCTTGCCGGGACAGGGGGGAGAGACCCAGTACTTC. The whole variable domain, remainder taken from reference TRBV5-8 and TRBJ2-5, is EAGVTQSPTHLIKTRGQQATLRCSPISGHTSVYWYQQALGLGLQFLLWYDEGEERNRGNFPPRFSGRQFPNYSSELNVNALELEDSALYLCASSLPGQGGETQYFGPGTRLLVL.

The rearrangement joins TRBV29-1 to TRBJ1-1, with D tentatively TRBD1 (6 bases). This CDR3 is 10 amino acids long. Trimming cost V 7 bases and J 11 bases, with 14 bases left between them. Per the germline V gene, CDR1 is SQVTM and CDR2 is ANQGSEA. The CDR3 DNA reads TGCAGCGCCGGGGGGGCCCGGGCTTTCTTT. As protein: CSAGGARAFF. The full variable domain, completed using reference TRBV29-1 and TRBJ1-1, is SAVISQKPSRDICQRGTSLTIQCQVDSQVTMMFWYRQQPGQSLTLIATANQGSEATYESGFVIDKFPISRPNLTFSTLTVSNMSPEDSSIYLCSAGGARAFFGQGTRLTVV.

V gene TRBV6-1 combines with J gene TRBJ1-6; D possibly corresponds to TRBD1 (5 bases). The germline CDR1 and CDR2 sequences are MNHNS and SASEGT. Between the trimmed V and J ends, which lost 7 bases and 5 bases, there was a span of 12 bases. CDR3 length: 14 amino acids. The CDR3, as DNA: TGTGCCAGCAATCCTCAGGGCAATAATTCACCCCTCCACTTT. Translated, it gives CASNPQGNNSPLHF.

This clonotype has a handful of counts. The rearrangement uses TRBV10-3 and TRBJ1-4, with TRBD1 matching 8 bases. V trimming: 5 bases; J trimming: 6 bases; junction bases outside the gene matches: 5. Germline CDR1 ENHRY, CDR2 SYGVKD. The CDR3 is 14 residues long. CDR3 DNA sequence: TGTGCCATCAGTCGTACAGGGGGAGATGAAAAACTGTTTTTT. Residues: CAISRTGGDEKLFF.

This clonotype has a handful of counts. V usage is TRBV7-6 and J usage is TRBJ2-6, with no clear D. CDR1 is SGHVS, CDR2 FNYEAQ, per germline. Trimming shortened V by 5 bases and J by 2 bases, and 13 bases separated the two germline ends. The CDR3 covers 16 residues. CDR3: CASSPSAGAGANVLTF. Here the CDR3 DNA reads TGTGCCAGCAGCCCAAGCGCTGGAGCTGGGGCCAACGTCCTGACTTTC. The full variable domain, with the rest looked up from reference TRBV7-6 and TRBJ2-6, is GAGVSQSPRYKVTKRGQDVALRCDPISGHVSLYWYRQALGQGPEFLTYFNYEAQQDKSGLPNDRFSAERPEGSISTLTIQRTEQRDSAMYRCASSPSAGAGANVLTFGAGSRLTVL.

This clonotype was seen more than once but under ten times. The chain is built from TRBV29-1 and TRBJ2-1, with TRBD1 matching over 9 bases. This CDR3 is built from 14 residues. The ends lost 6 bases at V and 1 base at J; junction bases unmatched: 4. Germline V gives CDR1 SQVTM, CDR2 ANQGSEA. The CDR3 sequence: CSVSGTGSYNEQFF. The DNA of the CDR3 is TGCAGCGTATCCGGGACAGGGTCCTACAATGAGCAGTTCTTC.

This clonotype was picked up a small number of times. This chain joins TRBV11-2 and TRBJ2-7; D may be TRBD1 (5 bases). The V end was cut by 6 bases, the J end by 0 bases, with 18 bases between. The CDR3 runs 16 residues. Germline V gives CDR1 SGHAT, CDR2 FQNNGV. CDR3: CASRNPAGKSSYEQYF. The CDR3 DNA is TGTGCCAGCAGAAACCCCGCAGGGAAGAGCTCCTACGAGCAGTACTTC.

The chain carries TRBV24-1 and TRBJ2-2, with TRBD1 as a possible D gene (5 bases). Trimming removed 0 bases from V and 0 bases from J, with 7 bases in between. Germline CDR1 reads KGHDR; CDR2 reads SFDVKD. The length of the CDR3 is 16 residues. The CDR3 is CATSDLGHSNTGELFF. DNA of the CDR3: TGTGCCACCAGTGATTTGGGACATTCGAACACCGGGGAGCTGTTTTTT.

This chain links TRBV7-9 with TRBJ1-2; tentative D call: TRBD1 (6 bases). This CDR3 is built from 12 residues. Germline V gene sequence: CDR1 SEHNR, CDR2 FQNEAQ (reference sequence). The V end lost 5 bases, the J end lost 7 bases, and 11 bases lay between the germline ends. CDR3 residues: CASSATGSGYTF. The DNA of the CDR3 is TGTGCCAGCAGCGCCACAGGGAGTGGCTACACCTTC.

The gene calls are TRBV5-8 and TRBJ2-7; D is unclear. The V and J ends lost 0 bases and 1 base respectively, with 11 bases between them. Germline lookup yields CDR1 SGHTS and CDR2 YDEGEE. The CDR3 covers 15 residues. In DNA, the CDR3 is TGTGCCAGCAGCTTGGTGGGGTATGGGTCCTACGAGCAGTACTTC. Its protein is CASSLVGYGSYEQYF.

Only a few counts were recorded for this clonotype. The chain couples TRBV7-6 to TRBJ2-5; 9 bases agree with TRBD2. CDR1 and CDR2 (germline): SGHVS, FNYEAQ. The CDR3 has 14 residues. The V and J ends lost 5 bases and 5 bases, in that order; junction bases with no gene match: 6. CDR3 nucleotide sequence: TGTGCCAGCAGCCAAACAGCGGGGGGTGAGACCCAGTACTTC. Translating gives CASSQTAGGETQYF. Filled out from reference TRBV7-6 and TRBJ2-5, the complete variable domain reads GAGVSQSPRYKVTKRGQDVALRCDPISGHVSLYWYRQALGQGPEFLTYFNYEAQQDKSGLPNDRFSAERPEGSISTLTIQRTEQRDSAMYRCASSQTAGGETQYFGPGTRLLVL.

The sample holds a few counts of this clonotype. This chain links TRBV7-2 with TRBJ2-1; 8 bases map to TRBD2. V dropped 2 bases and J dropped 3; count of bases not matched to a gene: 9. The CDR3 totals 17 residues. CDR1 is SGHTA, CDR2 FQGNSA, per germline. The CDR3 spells CASSLISGGKFYNEQFF. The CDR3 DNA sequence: TGTGCCAGCAGCTTAATCTCGGGAGGGAAATTCTACAATGAGCAGTTCTTC.

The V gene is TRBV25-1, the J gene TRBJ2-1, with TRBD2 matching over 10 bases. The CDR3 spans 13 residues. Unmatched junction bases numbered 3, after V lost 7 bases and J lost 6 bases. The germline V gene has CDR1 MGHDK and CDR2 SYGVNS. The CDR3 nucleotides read TGTGCCAGCAAGCGGGAGGGCCGCAATGAGCAGTTCTTC. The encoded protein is CASKREGRNEQFF.